The sequence of this TCR beta chain was determined in a study of blood T cell repertoires in COVID-19 (dated by TCRdb to 2018 to 2020). Study-level background: The collaborator samples originated in the United States, Italy and Spain and spanned the acute and convalescent phases of COVID-19. Sample metadata almost always included a de-identified subject ID, COVID-19 status, age in years and sex. Where available, HLA class I and class II types were taken from metadata supplied by the sample provider and were not determined by assay-based typing. The prospective study material was composed of cDNA or gDNA derived from T cells, B-cell-depleted T cells, or PBMCs. The repertoires were released in a freely available public database intended as a resource for research on the immune response to SARS-CoV-2. Samples were obtained from the ongoing ImmuneRACE study (first 160 participants) and from roughly 1,300 subjects provided by 6 global collaborators. Subjects who had been exposed to COVID-19, were actively infected with it, or had recovered from it provided the deeply sampled blood TCRbeta repertoires that made up the dataset. The paper as a whole reports these results and caveats: The quantity of clinical and demographic metadata differed by source and by participant and was supplied without curation.

Notes on this clone: The target of this receptor is not known. Base qualities are missing; no much larger clone stands one base away.

One collaborating source in Seattle enrolled patients during active infection and followed them longitudinally through the course of disease. Whole blood was collected in K2EDTA tubes by collaborating institutions according to the institutions' own protocols. For TCRbeta analysis, collaborators shipped samples as frozen whole blood, isolated PBMCs, or DNA extracted from either of those sample types. TCRbeta CDR3 regions were amplified from genomic DNA by means of the immunoSEQ Assay, a bias-controlled multiplex PCR. In the original analysis: The number of nucleated cells in each sample was estimated by amplification of reference gene primers within the assay. To quantify the absolute abundance of each unique TCRbeta CDR3 rearrangement, sequence reads were collapsed and filtered. Productive Simpson clonality was computed per sample as the square root of Simpson's diversity index over productive rearrangements. TCRdb holds this immuneACCESS table with in-frame rearrangements only. Some clones are missing; in checked studies, unresolved V genes explain under half, and the rest has no known cause. The V and J calls and clone size come from that table; D and trimming were worked out from the DNA. For this sample there are a few hundred thousand clones; around 89% appear just once. In total, the top ten clones hold around 3% of the sample.

Sequencing was performed on peripheral blood. This receptor was taken from a woman in her twenties or thirties with COVID-19, enrolled during active disease.

CDR3 reads: CASSLRQGPRGSYTF. The DNA reads as follows: TGTGCCAGCAGCCTCCGACAGGGCCCTAGGGGGAGCTACACCTTC. This sequence uses TRBV7-6 and TRBJ1-2, with 7 bases matching TRBD1. The CDR3 sequence holds 15 residues, the cysteine and phenylalanine included. Only the CDR3 portion is preserved as DNA: 45 bases, with reading frame beginning at the first base. Germline trimming: 5 bases from V, 9 bases from J; junction bases outside gene matches: 15. The germline V gene yields SGHVS for CDR1 and FNYEAQ for CDR2.